The next 24 T cell receptor beta chains were all read from a single sample in a study of CXCR3-negative and CXCR3-positive naive CD8 T cells (dated by TCRdb to between 2017 and 2020). Sequencing was carried out with a NextSeq 550. The Human TCR Profiling Kit (MiLaboratory) was used to prepare UMI-labeled 5' RACE TRB cDNA libraries. The reads, reprocessed by TCRdb, yield one row per CDR3 protein sequence and no DNA. The table of this sample itemizes 75,000 to 100,000 distinct CDR3 sequences. Roughly 1.5% of the sample rests with the top ten. Sequenced sample: naive CXCR3- CD8+ T cells from blood. The cell subset or site label for this specimen denotes: CD45RO-CCR7+CD27+CD95- naive CD8+ T cells lacking CXCR3 (TNR3-). These receptors all come from a human donor in good health. Some clones in this sample may be carry-over from other donors' samples.

V is TRBV3-1 and J is TRBJ2-3; with no DNA, the TCRdb D assignment of TRBD1 cannot be verified. The V gene's germline CDR1 is LGHDT and CDR2 YNNKEL (reference sequence). This CDR3 spans 15 amino acids. CDR3: CASSPTVNPTDTQYF.

The genes are TRBV7-6 and TRBJ1-1; there is no DNA to check the TCRdb D call of TRBD1. The CDR3 runs 20 residues. In germline, CDR1 is SGHVS, CDR2 FNYEAQ. The CDR3 is CASSLAPRLAGGPGDTEAFF. The entire variable domain, with the rest obtained from reference TRBV7-6 and TRBJ1-1, is as follows: GAGVSQSPRYKVTKRGQDVALRCDPISGHVSLYWYRQALGQGPEFLTYFNYEAQQDKSGLPNDRFSAERPEGSISTLTIQRTEQRDSAMYRCASSLAPRLAGGPGDTEAFFGQGTRLTVV.

The J gene is TRBJ1-3, the V gene TRBV28; TCRdb designates TRBD1, a call that cannot be tested without DNA. CDR1 and CDR2 (germline): MDHEN, SYDVKM. This CDR3 is 20 amino acids long. The CDR3 spells CASSPPRDSNYLFSGNTIYF.

The chain couples TRBV6-5 to TRBJ2-3; TCRdb calls TRBD1, which cannot be checked without DNA. This CDR3 has 14 residues. Germline V gene data show CDR1 as MNHEY and CDR2 as SVGAGI. The CDR3 loop reads CASSSEGGTDTQYF.

The V gene is TRBV5-6, the J gene TRBJ1-2. The CDR3 contains 12 residues. Per the germline V gene, CDR1 is SGHDT and CDR2 is YYEEEE. The CDR3 sequence: CASQRPLSGYTF. Full variable domain (remainder filled in from reference TRBV5-6 and TRBJ1-2): DAGVTQSPTHLIKTRGQQVTLRCSPKSGHDTVSWYQQALGQGPQFIFQYYEEEERQRGNFPDRFSGHQFPNYSSELNVNALLLGDSALYLCASQRPLSGYTFGSGTRLTVV.

The chain joins TRBV7-2 to TRBJ1-2. This CDR3 is built from 12 residues. Germline values: CDR1 SGHTA, CDR2 FQGNSA. The CDR3 sequence: CASSFLDYGYTF. Full variable domain (outside the CDR3, taken from reference TRBV7-2 and TRBJ1-2): GAGVSQSPSNKVTEKGKDVELRCDPISGHTALYWYRQSLGQGLEFLIYFQGNSAPDKSGLPSDRFSAERTGGSVSTLTIQRTQQEDSAVYLCASSFLDYGYTFGSGTRLTVV.

V and J are TRBV7-9 and TRBJ2-7; TCRdb's D call of TRBD2 is untestable without DNA. The germline V gene encodes CDR1 SEHNR and CDR2 FQNEAQ (reference sequence). The CDR3 has 17 residues. CDR3 loop: CASSHPSAGPASYEQYF.

The chain combines TRBV7-9 with TRBJ2-7; with no DNA, the TCRdb D assignment of TRBD2 cannot be verified. Per germline, CDR1 SEHNR and CDR2 FQNEAQ (reference sequence). The CDR3 has 16 amino acids. This CDR3 is CASSLPTSGSSYEQYF.

V and J are TRBV20-1 and TRBJ2-1; the D call from TCRdb, TRBD1, cannot be confirmed without DNA. CDR1 is DFQATT, CDR2 SNEGSKA, per germline (reference sequence). The CDR3 is made up of 17 amino acids. CDR3: CSASVGAPGDPYNEQFF.

This rearrangement joins TRBV18 to TRBJ2-7; TCRdb's D call of TRBD1 is untestable without DNA. CDR1 is KGHSH and CDR2 is LQKENI in the germline V gene. The CDR3 runs 15 residues. The CDR3 here is CASSLRQGAAYEQYF. Looking up the rest from reference TRBV18 and TRBJ2-7 gives the full variable domain: NAGVMQNPRHLVRRRGQEARLRCSPMKGHSHVYWYRQLPEEGLKFMVYLQKENIIDESGMPKERFSAEFPKEGPSILRIQQVVRGDSAAYFCASSLRQGAAYEQYFGPGTRLTVT.

This rearrangement joins TRBV12-3 or TRBV12-4 to TRBJ2-3. This CDR3 contains 15 residues. The CDR3: CASSLLGFQADTQYF.

The chain recombines TRBV29-1 with TRBJ2-7; TCRdb indicates TRBD1, and absent DNA this call remains unverified. The CDR3 sequence is 14 residues long. From germline, CDR1 is SQVTM and CDR2 ANQGSEA. CDR3 region: CSVENALGAGGQYF.

The chain is built from TRBV28 and TRBJ2-1. Germline CDR1 reads MDHEN; CDR2 reads SYDVKM. CDR3 size: 12 residues. CDR3 in amino acids: CASSPNHNEQFF.

The V and J genes are TRBV29-1 and TRBJ2-6; as DNA is missing, the TRBD1 call by TCRdb cannot be tested. Looked up from germline, CDR1 is SQVTM and CDR2 is ANQGSEA. There are 18 residues in the CDR3. CDR3 amino acids: CSVLVPRGSQAGANVLTF.

The rearrangement links TRBV7-6 to TRBJ2-7; the TRBD1 assignment by TCRdb is unverifiable without DNA. Per germline, CDR1 SGHVS and CDR2 FNYEAQ. The CDR3 runs to 13 residues. This CDR3 is CASSWDISYEQYF.

The chain joins TRBV30 to TRBJ1-1. This CDR3 region has 13 residues. The germline V gene has CDR1 GTSNPN and CDR2 SVGIG (reference sequence). CDR3 loop: CAWSVSHGTEAFF.

The chain employs TRBV29-1 and TRBJ1-2; there is no DNA to check the TCRdb D call of TRBD1. The germline CDR1 and CDR2 sequences are SQVTM and ANQGSEA. CDR3 length: 17 amino acids. This CDR3 is CSVHAPGQKLEPYGYTF.

The CDR3 spells CASSQDISGWAGELFF. The chain recombines TRBV4-2 with TRBJ2-2. Germline V gene data show CDR1 as LGHNA and CDR2 as YNFKEQ. CDR3 size: 16 residues.

V gene TRBV29-1 combines with J gene TRBJ1-1; no DNA is available, so the TRBD1 call from TCRdb remains unchecked. The CDR3 contains 14 residues. Germline V gene lookup returns CDR1 SQVTM and CDR2 ANQGSEA. CDR3 residues: CSATRQGSDTEAFF.

This CDR3 reads CASSAGQLFEKLFF. The V call is TRBV7-9, the J call TRBJ1-4; TCRdb selects TRBD1, and the lack of DNA leaves this call unchecked. Germline CDR1 reads SEHNR; CDR2 reads FQNEAQ (reference sequence). This CDR3 comprises 14 residues.

The chain employs TRBV7-9 and TRBJ2-3; there is no DNA to check the TCRdb D call of TRBD1. The germline CDR1 and CDR2 sequences are SEHNR and FQNEAQ (reference sequence). The CDR3 is 13 residues long. CDR3 region: CASEGQGPNTQYF.

This chain links TRBV5-1 with TRBJ2-7; TCRdb's D gene call, TRBD1, goes unchecked for lack of DNA. This CDR3 spans 13 amino acids. From germline, CDR1 is SGHRS and CDR2 YFSETQ. This chain's CDR3 is CASRDTRSYEQYF.

The genes are TRBV6-2 or TRBV6-3 and TRBJ1-1; TCRdb outputs TRBD1, but without DNA this stays unchecked. CDR3 size: 13 residues. The germline gives CDR1 MNHEY, CDR2 SVGEGT. The CDR3 region is CASSYGGFTEAFF.

CDR3 sequence: CASSDRIMSSYNSPLHF. V is TRBV5-1 and J is TRBJ1-6; the D call from TCRdb, TRBD1, cannot be confirmed without DNA. CDR3 length equals 17 residues. Per the germline V gene, CDR1 is SGHRS and CDR2 is YFSETQ.